The clone carrying this T cell receptor (beta chain) was recorded only once. Its target is not known. The ends lost 1 base at V and 5 bases at J; junction bases unmatched: 4. The CDR3 spans 15 residues. CDR1 is LGHDT, CDR2 YNNKEL, per germline (reference sequence). The protocol was immunoSEQ multiplex PCR, while the TCRdb copy is restricted to in-frame clones and leaves out a portion. The sample contains over 95,000 clones, 84% of which appear only once. This entry belongs to a study of T cell responses to AZD1222 COVID-19 vaccine. The study, taken as a whole, reports: Vaccination with two AZD1222 doses was followed by a rise in Spike-specific TCR breadth and depth. Only 5 to 7 AZD1222 recipients tested seropositive at baseline.

This specimen consisted of peripheral blood, obtained 28 days after the second AZD1222 dose. The chain uses TRBV3-1 (or the pseudogene TRBV3-2) and TRBJ1-1; 10 bases line up with TRBD1. The TCR originated in an adult who received the AZD1222 COVID-19 vaccine. The DNA for the CDR3 is TGTGCCAGCAGCCAAGCCCCGGGACAGGGGACTGAAGCTTTCTTT. This codes for CASSQAPGQGTEAFF.